The 15 T cell receptor beta chains presented below share a single source sample, sequenced in a study of PD-1 blockade in classical Hodgkin lymphoma. The assay was immunoSEQ multiplex PCR, and TCRdb's table has in-frame clones only and misses some. This table has about 32,000 clones, 82% appearing once. Brentuximab vedotin exposure varied, and every patient relapsed after autologous stem cell transplantation. Source: peripheral blood mononuclear cells (PBMCs), taken at baseline. These receptors came from a human donor with classical Hodgkin lymphoma.

The genes are TRBV7-6 and TRBJ2-6; D gene unclear. Germline values: CDR1 SGHVS, CDR2 FNYEAQ. V was trimmed by 4 bases and J by 0 bases, leaving 19 bases between them. This CDR3 is built from 19 residues. CDR3 in DNA: TGTGCCAGCAGCTCGGCGCCCGGAGTTTGGGGCTCTGGGGCCAACGTCCTGACTTTC. Encoded protein: CASSSAPGVWGSGANVLTF.

CDR3 in DNA: TGTGCCAGCAGCTCGACTAGCGGGGAGGATACGCAGTATTTT. Translated, it gives CASSSTSGEDTQYF. This chain uses TRBV7-9 with TRBJ2-3; TRBD2 matches 11 bases. V lost 4 bases, J lost 6 bases, and 3 bases stayed unmatched. Germline V gives CDR1 SEHNR, CDR2 FQNEAQ (reference sequence). The CDR3 has 14 amino acids.

DNA of the CDR3: TGCGCCAGCAGCTTGGATGCGGGCCGACTGTTTTTT. Translation gives CASSLDAGRLFF. The chain uses TRBV5-1 and TRBJ1-4; no clear D. The V and J ends lost 0 bases and 13 bases respectively, with 10 bases between them. The CDR3 has 12 amino acids. Germline V lookup: CDR1 SGHRS, CDR2 YFSETQ.

The chain couples TRBV5-4 to TRBJ2-7; 9 nucleotides line up with TRBD1. Trimming removed 4 bases from V and 0 bases from J; junction bases left unmatched: 8. Germline CDR1 and CDR2: SGHNT and YYREEE (reference sequence). The CDR3 consists of 16 residues. The CDR3 region has the DNA TGTGCCAGCAGCCCCGGGACAGGGAAGAGCTCCTACGAGCAGTACTTC. This codes for CASSPGTGKSSYEQYF. The full variable domain, rest sourced from reference TRBV5-4 and TRBJ2-7, is ETGVTQSPTHLIKTRGQQVTLRCSSQSGHNTVSWYQQALGQGPQFIFQYYREEENGRGNFPPRFSGLQFPNYSSELNVNALELDDSALYLCASSPGTGKSSYEQYFGPGTRLTVT.

The V and J genes are TRBV6-6 and TRBJ2-7; TRBD1 aligns across 7 bases. This CDR3 contains 16 residues. Germline V gives CDR1 MNHNY, CDR2 SVGAGI (reference sequence). V shed 6 bases and J 7 bases; nucleotides not matched to a gene: 18. The CDR3 coding sequence is TGTGCCAGCAGATACGATGGGACAGAGCTGAGAAATGAGCAGTACTTC. Residues: CASRYDGTELRNEQYF.

The chain uses TRBV19 and TRBJ1-3; no clear D gene. CDR1 and CDR2 from the germline V gene are LNHDA and SQIVND (reference sequence). The CDR3 has 15 amino acids. V lost 4 bases and J lost 0, with 10 bases in between. CDR3 nucleotides: TGTGCCAGTAGTAAGTCTGAGAGCTCTGGAAACACCATATATTTT. Translation: CASSKSESSGNTIYF. The full variable domain, completed using reference TRBV19 and TRBJ1-3, is DGGITQSPKYLFRKEGQNVTLSCEQNLNHDAMYWYRQDPGQGLRLIYYSQIVNDFQKGDIAEGYSVSREKKESFPLTVTSAQKNPTAFYLCASSKSESSGNTIYFGEGSWLTVV.

This chain links TRBV7-6 with TRBJ2-1; 7 nucleotides line up with TRBD1. With V trimmed by 5 bases and J by 4 bases, 8 bases remained unmatched. This CDR3 spans 15 amino acids. The germline V gene encodes CDR1 SGHVS and CDR2 FNYEAQ. DNA for the CDR3: TGTGCCAGCAGCCCCCGAGGACAGGTATACAATGAGCAGTTCTTC. This sequence encodes CASSPRGQVYNEQFF.

This chain joins TRBV27 and TRBJ2-3; 11 nucleotides match TRBD2. Germline CDR1 reads MNHEY; CDR2 reads SMNVEV (reference sequence). The CDR3 is 15 amino acids. The trim removed 6 bases at V and 5 bases at J, leaving 7 bases unmatched. DNA for the CDR3: TGTGCCAGCAGCCGAATAGCGGGGGGGAGAGATACGCAGTATTTT. Its protein product is CASSRIAGGRDTQYF.

This rearrangement joins TRBV7-8 to TRBJ2-2, with TRBD1 matching 7 bases. The CDR3 length is 16 residues. Germline V CDR1 and CDR2: SGHVS, FQNEAQ. Losses at the gene ends were 3 bases for V and 0 bases for J; bases not matched to a gene: 4. CDR3 in DNA: TGTGCCAGCAGCTTCCGGGACAGAGCGAACACCGGGGAGCTGTTTTTT. Its translation: CASSFRDRANTGELFF.

This chain uses TRBV5-8 with TRBJ2-1, with 8 bases lining up with TRBD2. This CDR3 is built from 16 residues. With 4 bases clipped from V and 5 bases from J, the junction kept 11 bases outside the gene matches. CDR1 is SGHTS and CDR2 is YDEGEE in the germline V gene. CDR3 in amino acids: CASSPGVAGTHNEQFF. The CDR3 DNA sequence: TGTGCCAGCAGCCCAGGGGTAGCGGGGACTCACAATGAGCAGTTCTTC.

The chain is built from TRBV19 and TRBJ1-3; tentatively, D is TRBD1 (5 bases). Trimming took off 9 bases at V and 2 bases at J, with 11 bases between the two ends. The CDR3 is made up of 13 amino acids. Germline assignment: CDR1 LNHDA and CDR2 SQIVND (reference sequence). The DNA for the CDR3 is TGTGCCAGCCGAGGGGTGCCTGGAAACACCATATATTTT. As protein: CASRGVPGNTIYF.

This clone has just one count. This chain connects TRBV2 to TRBJ2-5; tentative D call: TRBD1 (6 bases). Germline V gives CDR1 SNHLY, CDR2 FYNNEI. There are 15 residues in the CDR3. V lost 2 bases to trimming and J lost 13 bases, with 23 bases between them. CDR3 residues: CASSEPRQGRRRRYF. In DNA, the CDR3 is TGTGCCAGCAGTGAACCCCGGCAGGGGCGTCGCCGGCGGTACTTC.

This clone was detected once. The chain joins TRBV9 to TRBJ2-3; weak D call: TRBD1 (6 bases). CDR1 SGDLS and CDR2 YYNGEE come from the germline V gene. Trimming stripped 0 bases from V and 0 bases from J, with 11 bases between. The CDR3 contains 16 residues. The CDR3 DNA reads TGTGCCAGCAGCGTAGGGGGACACCCTAGCACAGATACGCAGTATTTT. It encodes CASSVGGHPSTDTQYF.

V usage is TRBV19 and J usage is TRBJ2-3; TRBD2 matches 8 bases. V lost 0 bases to trimming and J lost 6 bases; unmatched junction nucleotides: 2. The length of the CDR3 is 14 residues. CDR1 and CDR2 (germline): LNHDA, SQIVND (reference sequence). CDR3 bases: TGTGCCAGTAGTATAGAGACTAGCGCCGATACGCAGTATTTT. This encodes CASSIETSADTQYF.

In regard to this clone: The sample contains more than one DNA sequence encoding this CDR3. V gene TRBV19 combines with J gene TRBJ1-5, with TRBD1 identical over 7 bases. Germline assignment: CDR1 LNHDA and CDR2 SQIVND (reference sequence). J gave up 2 bases and V 5 bases, and 3 bases lay outside the gene matches. This CDR3 region has 14 residues. CDR3 in DNA: TGTGCCAGTAGTGGAACAGGGGGCAATCAGCCCCAGCATTTT. This translates into CASSGTGGNQPQHF.